This entry lists 2 T cell receptor beta chains sequenced from one sample in a study of cytomegalovirus exposure and HLA in healthy donors. This PCR relied on a set of 60 Vbeta primers and 13 Jbeta primers. Here immunoSEQ multiplex PCR was the method, and the copy in TCRdb shows in-frame clones only, minus some. The sample yields about 82,000 clones, 65% to 80% seen once. Sequencing was carried out using PBMCs. The receptor source for this set is a human donor in good health.

The chain combines TRBV27 with TRBJ2-1; 8 bases are shared with TRBD2. This CDR3 spans 14 amino acids. Germline CDR1 MNHEY, CDR2 SMNVEV (reference sequence). J was trimmed by 6 bases and V by 4 bases; bases with no gene match: 5. The CDR3 region has the DNA TGTGCCAGCAGTTATACGGCGGGGGGCAATGAGCAGTTCTTC. This encodes CASSYTAGGNEQFF.

This chain connects TRBV9 to TRBJ2-3; 7 nucleotides line up with TRBD2. Trimming at V came to 6 bases and at J to 2 bases, leaving 6 bases not matched to a gene. Germline V lookup: CDR1 SGDLS, CDR2 YYNGEE. The CDR3 length is 14 residues. This CDR3 reads CASKPGGYTDTQYF. The CDR3 bases are TGTGCCAGCAAGCCGGGGGGTTACACAGATACGCAGTATTTT.